This TCR beta chain comes out of a study of T cell repertoires in ileal Crohn's disease. The study's findings and limits: Clonal expansions were more frequent in active smokers than non-smokers at surgery.

The table came from immunoSEQ multiplex PCR; TCRdb's copy has only in-frame clones and leaves some out. The sample records around 7,400 clones, roughly 82% being singletons. In the case of this clone: Its specificity is unknown.

V lost 0 bases, J lost 5 bases, and 7 bases lay in between. Germline loops: CDR1 SGHNT, CDR2 YENEEA. The CDR3 sequence is 13 residues long. The rearrangement links TRBV11-3 to TRBJ1-1; D unresolved. The material sequenced was ileal tissue. This clonotype originated in an adult with Crohn's disease. The CDR3 DNA is TGTGCCAGCAGCTTAGAACCGAGGACTGAAGCTTTCTTT. Residues: CASSLEPRTEAFF.